This T cell receptor (beta chain) emerged from a study of cytomegalovirus exposure and HLA in healthy donors (dated by TCRdb to about 2017). In the study overall: In an earlier analysis of fewer than 750 of the donors, approximately 300 Gb of sequence data and just under 120 million unique TCR beta sequences from 150 million to 200 million T cells were reported. The genetic ancestry cluster associated with self-reported Caucasian donors included over 80% of the approximately 410 genotyped donors. Donor age, sex, ethnicity and CMV serostatus were compiled together with the repertoire data. The study combined high-throughput TCR immunosequencing, statistical association of individual TCRs with disease status, and machine learning to predict cytomegalovirus infection status. Every repertoire in the discovery cohort had been generated on one and the same sequencing platform. Across roughly 420 genotyped donors of the cohort, an average of approximately 240,000 unique TCR beta nucleotide sequences per donor were sequenced, and roughly 18% of those sequences were non-productive. HLA typing included class I and class II loci at four-digit resolution. Besides the first cohort of some 670 subjects, a separate validation cohort made up of roughly 120 different subjects was used. In the later analysis, no new phenotypic data were used to find candidate immune exposures; instead, reliance was placed on TCR beta sequences and their occurrence across donors. The study aimed to test whether signatures of past pathogen exposure could be identified by cataloging public T cell receptors. Genome-wide SNP genotypes for about 65% of the 666 donors were used in a later genetic analysis, which treated that subset as a discovery cohort. The number of typed donors differed by locus: roughly 629-630 for A, B, C, DRB1 and DQB1; 500 to 550 for DQA1; roughly 600 for DPA1; and roughly 470 for DPB1. About 310 gigabases of sequencing data and some 85 million unique TCR sequences were included in an early release covering several hundred HLA-typed donors. The T cell repertoires of 666 subjects were profiled by immunosequencing and related to cytomegalovirus serostatus. An earlier analysis of roughly 580 of the donors used high-throughput TCR beta sequencing to judge whether each TCR beta V gene segment behaved as functional or pseudogenic. A later analysis re-examined previously published TCR beta repertoires from just over 650 donors and added high-resolution HLA genotyping to investigate patterns of TCR occurrence. Five DR-DQ haplotypes were treated as single units for association and clustering because of strong linkage in the cohort. What the research found in general, with its limitations: A later analysis found that most CMV-associated TCR beta chains appeared HLA-restricted, with HLA associations seemingly driven largely by CMV exposure. An earlier analysis of around 600 of the donors showed that most TCR beta V segments appeared in productive rearrangements either about 87% or about 30% of the time, which broadly matched IMGT annotations. In a later genetic analysis, a missense DCLRE1C variant was associated with V-gene and J-gene trimming of TCR beta chains, and the association was replicated in an independent cohort. A later analysis found that TCR association rates varied across HLA loci, with DRB1 alleles showing the most associated TCRs and HLA-C alleles the fewest. Linkage disequilibrium might explain the correlated functional status among segregating V segments, but an unknown experimental factor could not be excluded. The earlier analysis of 587 of the donors excluded fewer than 20 rarely observed V segments, including chromosome 9 orphons, because counts were too low. A further reported finding was that TCR beta sequences accurately predicted the HLA-A and HLA-B alleles for most subjects in the first cohort. Because HLA typing was missing for some donors at each locus, association tests included only the typed subset. A cluster of highly shared sequence variants was judged likely to represent a technical artifact of the sequencing pipeline. This cohort had only TCR beta chains sequenced, and the lack of alpha or paired-chain data limited which features could be detected. According to a later genetic analysis, donors in an Asian-associated ancestry cluster had fewer N-insertions in productive TCRs than the roughly 670-donor mean. According to the authors, the approach could potentially be generalized to other disease states and immunological phenotypes. Several of the top co-occurrence clusters appeared to be linked to parvovirus B19, influenza, CMV and Epstein-Barr virus, according to a later analysis. The classifier was reported to diagnose cytomegalovirus status with high specificity and sensitivity in both the original cohort and the validation cohort. A few of the identified cytomegalovirus-associated TCR beta chains were confirmed in vitro to be specific for cytomegalovirus antigens. Immune exposure information for the cohort was limited to CMV serostatus. Strong co-occurrence of HLA alleles, especially DR and DQ, made assigning TCR associations to individual alleles difficult. While some public TCRs were present in many individuals, most TCR sequences turned up only very rarely across donors. The study listed 150 to 200 TCR beta chains as associated with cytomegalovirus. Sequencing depth was assumed to be roughly uniform across donors in the presence/absence analyses, though that assumption may not hold. A later analysis found that HLA-associated TCR beta chains were more clonally expanded and had lower generation probabilities than equally common non-associated chains. Specific HLA alleles were associated with roughly 16,000 TCR beta sequences at a false discovery rate of 0.05 in a later analysis.

The library was obtained by the immunoSEQ multiplex PCR assay. For the multiplex PCR, a mixture combining 60 forward primers for TCR Vbeta segments and 13 reverse primers for TCR Jbeta segments was used. A multiplex PCR assay on genomic DNA amplified the CDR3 region of rearranged TCR beta genes. The Illumina HiSeq System was used to sequence the amplified TCR beta libraries as 87-base-pair reads. The original methods were these. Across the roughly 670 repertoires, a later analysis counted tens of millions of unique TCR beta chains, around 10 million of which were shared by at least two donors. Raw reads were error-corrected and collapsed into unique sequences with a nearest-neighbor algorithm that merged closely related sequences to remove PCR and sequencing errors. V, D and J gene segments were assigned by aligning CDR3 sequences to IMGT reference sequences. For a sequence to be retained, at least a six-nucleotide match to both a V gene segment and a J gene segment was required. A rearrangement was called productive if the CDR3 had no stop codons and remained in frame with V and J, and every other rearrangement was called non-productive. Following IMGT convention, CDR3 was defined as the stretch from the second conserved V-encoded cysteine to the conserved J-encoded phenylalanine. In an earlier analysis of more than 550 of the donors, sequences lacking an unambiguous match to a single V gene segment were excluded. In an earlier analysis of a few hundred of the donors, V segments were called functional above 56.7% productive rearrangements and were called segregating when the between-donor standard deviation exceeded 5%. A statistical classification framework was developed to diagnose cytomegalovirus status using the catalog of TCR beta chain sequences. In a later analysis, V and J genes were assigned by comparing TCR nucleotide sequences against IMGT/GENE-DB human TR gene sequences. In a later analysis, CDR3 sequences and most-parsimonious VDJ recombination scenarios were assigned using the TCRdist pipeline. In a later analysis, each TCR beta chain was defined by its CDR3 amino acid sequence together with its V-gene family, and reads without a unique V-gene family were excluded. To address suspected cross-contamination and a sequencing artifact, a later analysis removed around 590 highly shared, low-generation-probability nucleotide sequences. A later analysis calculated a clonal expansion index for each public chain from normalized within-repertoire ranks of inferred template counts. In a later analysis, generation probabilities were computed with a VDJ recombination model fitted to out-of-frame rearrangements, and the resulting probabilities were checked against IGoR. Hypergeometric tests were used in a later analysis to score TCR-TCR, TCR-HLA and TCR-CMV co-occurrence, with a repertoire-size bias correction applied to the TCR pairs. To estimate false discovery rates, a later analysis permuted the HLA or CMV assignments 20 times. A later analysis grouped co-occurring TCRs with DBSCAN, adding TCRdist sequence similarity when clustering within HLA-allele-positive subsets. Repertoires with fewer than 30,000 or more than 120,000 public chains were left out of co-occurrence clustering, as were a handful of repertoires with anomalous nucleotide sharing. As stored in TCRdb, this immuneACCESS dataset retains in-frame rearrangements with V and J assigned. A fraction of the clones does not appear; measured against another copy, unresolved V genes explain less than half of the discrepancy, and the remainder lacks a known reason. V and J calls and clone size follow that table, whereas D and trimming were derived from the DNA. Counted in this sample were approximately 160,000 clones; 80% to 85% of them appeared once. The ten largest clones represent 1.5% to 2% of the sample.

Details on this clone: The specificity of this receptor is unknown. No much larger clone exists at a distance of one base, and base qualities are not known.

The cohort consisted of hundreds of healthy bone marrow donors. Cohort members were all nominally healthy when sampled, although unrecorded immune exposures were likely present. Of the approximately 700 cohort members, about 270 had a positive CMV serostatus and 350 to 450 had a negative one, while no CMV serostatus was recorded for the donor. Every donor gave a peripheral blood sample, and the peripheral blood mononuclear cells from that sample were used for TCR beta sequencing. Genomic DNA was extracted from the blood cell samples with the Qiagen DNeasy Blood Extraction Kit. The sequencing input was PBMCs. This clonotype originated in a human donor in good health.

The CDR3 protein: CASSPGQGTEAFF. Here is the DNA: TGTGCCAGCAGCCCCGGACAGGGTACGGAAGCTTTCTTT. The chain is assembled from TRBV7-8 and TRBJ1-1; a stretch of 8 junction bases matches TRBD1. Taken from cysteine to phenylalanine, the CDR3 has 13 residues. This entry keeps only the CDR3 DNA: 39 bases, framed from base 1. The germline V gene supplies CDR1 SGHVS and CDR2 FQNEAQ. Here V drops 5 bases and J drops 8 bases, and the junction holds 7 bases not matched to any gene.